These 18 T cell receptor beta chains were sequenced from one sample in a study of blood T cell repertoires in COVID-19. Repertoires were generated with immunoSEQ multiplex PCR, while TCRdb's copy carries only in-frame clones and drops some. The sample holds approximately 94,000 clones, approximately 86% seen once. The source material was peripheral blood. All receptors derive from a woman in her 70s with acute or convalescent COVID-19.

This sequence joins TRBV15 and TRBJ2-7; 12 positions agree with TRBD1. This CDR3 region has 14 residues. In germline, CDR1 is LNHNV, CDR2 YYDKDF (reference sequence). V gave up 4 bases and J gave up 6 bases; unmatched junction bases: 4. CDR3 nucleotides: TGTGCCACCAGCATGGGACAGGGGGCCGGCGAGCAGTACTTC. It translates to CATSMGQGAGEQYF.

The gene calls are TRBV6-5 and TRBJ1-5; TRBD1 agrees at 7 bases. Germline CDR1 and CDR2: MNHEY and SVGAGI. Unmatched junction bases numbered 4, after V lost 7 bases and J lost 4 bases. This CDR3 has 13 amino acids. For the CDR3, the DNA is TGTGCCAGCACTGGGACAGAGAATCAGCCCCAGCATTTT. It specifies CASTGTENQPQHF.

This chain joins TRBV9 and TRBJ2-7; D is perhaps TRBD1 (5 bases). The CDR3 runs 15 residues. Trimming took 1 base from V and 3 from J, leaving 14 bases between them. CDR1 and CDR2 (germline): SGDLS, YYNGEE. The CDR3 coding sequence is TGTGCCAGCAGCGTAACCGGGCAGGGCTTCTACGAGCAGTACTTC. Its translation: CASSVTGQGFYEQYF.

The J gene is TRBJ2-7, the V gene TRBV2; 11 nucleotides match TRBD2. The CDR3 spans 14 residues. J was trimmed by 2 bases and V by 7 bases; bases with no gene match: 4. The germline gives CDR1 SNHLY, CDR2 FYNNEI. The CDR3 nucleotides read TGTGCCAGCAAGCGGACTAGCGGGCCCTACGAGCAGTACTTC. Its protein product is CASKRTSGPYEQYF. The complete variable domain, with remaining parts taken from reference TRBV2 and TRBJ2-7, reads EPEVTQTPSHQVTQMGQEVILRCVPISNHLYFYWYRQILGQKVEFLVSFYNNEISEKSEIFDDQFSVERPDGSNFTLKIRSTKLEDSAMYFCASKRTSGPYEQYFGPGTRLTVT.

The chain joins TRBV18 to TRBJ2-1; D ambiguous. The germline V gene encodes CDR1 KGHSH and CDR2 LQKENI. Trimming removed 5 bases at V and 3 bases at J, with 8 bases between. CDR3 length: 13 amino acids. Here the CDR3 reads CASSIQNYNEQFF. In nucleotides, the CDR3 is TGTGCCAGCTCAATCCAGAACTACAATGAGCAGTTCTTC.

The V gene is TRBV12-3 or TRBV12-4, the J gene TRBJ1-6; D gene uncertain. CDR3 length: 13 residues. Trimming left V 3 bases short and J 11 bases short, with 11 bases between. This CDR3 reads CASSLRVGPPLHF. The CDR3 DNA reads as TGTGCCAGCAGTTTGAGGGTTGGGCCACCCCTCCACTTT.

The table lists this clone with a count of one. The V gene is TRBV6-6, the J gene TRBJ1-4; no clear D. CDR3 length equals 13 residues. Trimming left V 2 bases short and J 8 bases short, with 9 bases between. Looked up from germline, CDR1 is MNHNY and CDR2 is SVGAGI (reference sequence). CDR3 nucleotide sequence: TGTGCCAGCAGTTACCCCGGAGGGGAAAAACTGTTTTTT. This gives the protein CASSYPGGEKLFF.

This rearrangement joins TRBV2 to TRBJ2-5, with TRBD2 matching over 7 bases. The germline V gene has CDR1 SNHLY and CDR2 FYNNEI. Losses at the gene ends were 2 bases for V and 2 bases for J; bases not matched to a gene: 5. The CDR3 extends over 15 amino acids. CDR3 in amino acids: CASSEPWGGQETQYF. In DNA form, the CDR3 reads TGTGCCAGCAGTGAACCCTGGGGGGGGCAAGAGACCCAGTACTTC.

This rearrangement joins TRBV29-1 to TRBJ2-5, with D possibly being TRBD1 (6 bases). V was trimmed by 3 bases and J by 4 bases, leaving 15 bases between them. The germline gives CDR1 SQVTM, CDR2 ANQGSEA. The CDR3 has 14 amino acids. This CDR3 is CSVDTGHQGETQYF. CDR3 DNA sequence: TGCAGCGTTGACACGGGACACCAAGGAGAGACCCAGTACTTC.

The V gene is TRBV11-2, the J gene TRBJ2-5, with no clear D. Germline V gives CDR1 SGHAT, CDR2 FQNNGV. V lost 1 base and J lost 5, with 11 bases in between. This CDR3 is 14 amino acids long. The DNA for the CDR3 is TGTGCCAGCAGCTTAGGTGGCCCGCGGGAGACCCAGTACTTC. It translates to CASSLGGPRETQYF.

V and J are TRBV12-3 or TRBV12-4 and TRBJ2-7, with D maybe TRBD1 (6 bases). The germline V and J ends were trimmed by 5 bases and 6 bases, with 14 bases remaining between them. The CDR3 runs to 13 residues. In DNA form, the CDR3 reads TGTGCCAGCAGTGCATCAGGGGCTGGCGAGCAGTACTTC. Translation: CASSASGAGEQYF.

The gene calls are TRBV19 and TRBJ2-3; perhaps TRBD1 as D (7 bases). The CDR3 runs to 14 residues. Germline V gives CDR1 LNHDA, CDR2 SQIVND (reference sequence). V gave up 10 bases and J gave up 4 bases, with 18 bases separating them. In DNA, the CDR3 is TGTGCCACCGCCCAGGGGGGTGCGGCAGATACGCAGTATTTT. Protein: CATAQGGAADTQYF.

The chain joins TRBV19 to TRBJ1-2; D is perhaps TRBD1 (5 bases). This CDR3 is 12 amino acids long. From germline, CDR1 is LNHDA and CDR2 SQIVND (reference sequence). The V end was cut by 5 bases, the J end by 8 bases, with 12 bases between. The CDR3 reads CASSLGGRGYTF. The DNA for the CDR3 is TGTGCCAGTAGTCTCGGGGGAAGGGGCTACACCTTC.

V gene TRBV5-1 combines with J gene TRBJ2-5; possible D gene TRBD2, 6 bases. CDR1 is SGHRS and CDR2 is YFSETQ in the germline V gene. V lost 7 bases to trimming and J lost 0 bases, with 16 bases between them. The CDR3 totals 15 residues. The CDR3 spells CASALLAGNQETQYF. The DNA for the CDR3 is TGCGCCAGCGCACTCCTGGCGGGAAACCAAGAGACCCAGTACTTC.

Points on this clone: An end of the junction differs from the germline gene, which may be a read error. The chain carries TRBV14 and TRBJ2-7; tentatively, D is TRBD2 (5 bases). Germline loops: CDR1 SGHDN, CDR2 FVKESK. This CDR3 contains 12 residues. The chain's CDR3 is CASSPDWYGQYF. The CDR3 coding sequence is TGTGCCAGCAGCCCGGACTGGTACGGGCAGTACTTC. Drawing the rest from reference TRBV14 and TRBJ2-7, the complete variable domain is EAGVTQFPSHSVIEKGQTVTLRCDPISGHDNLYWYRRVMGKEIKFLLHFVKESKQDESGMPNNRFLAERTGGTYSTLKVQPAELEDSGVYFCASSPDWYGQYFGPGTRLTVT.

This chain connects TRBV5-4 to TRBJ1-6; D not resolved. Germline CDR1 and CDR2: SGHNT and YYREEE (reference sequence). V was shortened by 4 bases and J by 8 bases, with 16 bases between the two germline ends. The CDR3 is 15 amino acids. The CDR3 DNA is TGTGCCAGCAGCCCCGCGGGTGGGGAGTATTCACCCCTCCACTTT. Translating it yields CASSPAGGEYSPLHF.

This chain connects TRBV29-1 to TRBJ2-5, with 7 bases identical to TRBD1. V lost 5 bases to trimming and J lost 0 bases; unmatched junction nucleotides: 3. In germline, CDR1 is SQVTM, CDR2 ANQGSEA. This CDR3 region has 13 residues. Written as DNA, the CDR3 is TGCAGCGTTAAGGGGACAGACCAAGAGACCCAGTACTTC. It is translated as CSVKGTDQETQYF.

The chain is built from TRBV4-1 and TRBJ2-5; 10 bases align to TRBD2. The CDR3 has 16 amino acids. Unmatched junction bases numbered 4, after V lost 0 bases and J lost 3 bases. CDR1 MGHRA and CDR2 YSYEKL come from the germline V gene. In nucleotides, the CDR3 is TGCGCCAGCAGCCAAGAACTAGCGGGGATAGAAGAGACCCAGTACTTC. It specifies CASSQELAGIEETQYF.